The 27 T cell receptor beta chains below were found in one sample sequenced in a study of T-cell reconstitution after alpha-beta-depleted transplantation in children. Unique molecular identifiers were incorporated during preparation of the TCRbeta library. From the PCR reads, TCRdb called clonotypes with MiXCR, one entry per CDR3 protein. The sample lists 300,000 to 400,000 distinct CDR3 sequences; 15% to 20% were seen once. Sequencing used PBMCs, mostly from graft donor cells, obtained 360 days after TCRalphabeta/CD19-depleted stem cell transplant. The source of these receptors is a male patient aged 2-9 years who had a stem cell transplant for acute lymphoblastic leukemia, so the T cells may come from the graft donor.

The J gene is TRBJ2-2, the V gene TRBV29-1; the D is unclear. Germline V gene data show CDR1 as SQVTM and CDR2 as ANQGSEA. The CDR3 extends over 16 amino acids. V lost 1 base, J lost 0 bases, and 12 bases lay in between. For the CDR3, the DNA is TGCAGCGTTGAAGTCCCAGACCCCACGAACACCGGGGAGCTGTTTTTT. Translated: CSVEVPDPTNTGELFF.

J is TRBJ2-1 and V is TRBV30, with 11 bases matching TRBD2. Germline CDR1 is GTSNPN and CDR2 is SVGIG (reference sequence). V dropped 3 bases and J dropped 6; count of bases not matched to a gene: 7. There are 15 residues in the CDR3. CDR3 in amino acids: CAWRQASGRSNEQFF. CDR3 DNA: TGTGCCTGGAGACAGGCTAGCGGGAGGAGCAATGAGCAGTTCTTC.

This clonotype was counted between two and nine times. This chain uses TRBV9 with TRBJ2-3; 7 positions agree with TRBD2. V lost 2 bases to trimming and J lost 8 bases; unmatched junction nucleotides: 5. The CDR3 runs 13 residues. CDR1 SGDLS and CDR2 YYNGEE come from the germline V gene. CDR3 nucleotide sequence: TGTGCCAGCAGCGTGGGGGACTACGGTACGCAGTATTTT. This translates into CASSVGDYGTQYF.

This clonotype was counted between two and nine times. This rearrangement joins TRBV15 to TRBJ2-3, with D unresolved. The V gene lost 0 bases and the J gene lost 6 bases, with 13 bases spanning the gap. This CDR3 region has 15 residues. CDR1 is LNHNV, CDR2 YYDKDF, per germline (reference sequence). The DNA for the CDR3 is TGTGCCACCAGCAGAGACCCGGCTAGATCTGATACGCAGTATTTT. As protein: CATSRDPARSDTQYF.

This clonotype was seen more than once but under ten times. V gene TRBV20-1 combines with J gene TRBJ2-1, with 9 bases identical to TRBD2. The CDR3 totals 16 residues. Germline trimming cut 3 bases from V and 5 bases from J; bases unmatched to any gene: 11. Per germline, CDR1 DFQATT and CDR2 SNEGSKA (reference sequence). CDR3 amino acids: CSARILAGELHNEQFF. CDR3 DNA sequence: TGCAGTGCTAGGATTTTAGCGGGAGAGCTCCACAATGAGCAGTTCTTC.

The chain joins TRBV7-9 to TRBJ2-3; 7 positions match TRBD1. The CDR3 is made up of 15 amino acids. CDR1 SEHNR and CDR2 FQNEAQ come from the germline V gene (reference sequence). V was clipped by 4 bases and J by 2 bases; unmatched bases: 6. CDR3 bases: TGTGCCAGCAGCTCACAGGGGCTCCACACAGATACGCAGTATTTT. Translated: CASSSQGLHTDTQYF.

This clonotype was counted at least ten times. This CDR3 is CASSQSGFRADTQYF. The CDR3 DNA reads as TGCGCCAGCAGCCAAAGCGGGTTCCGGGCAGATACGCAGTATTTT. J is TRBJ2-3 and V is TRBV4-3, with D possibly TRBD2 on 6 matching bases. The length of the CDR3 is 15 residues. Trimming took 2 bases from V and 4 from J, leaving 13 bases between them. Per the germline V gene, CDR1 is LGHNA and CDR2 is YSLEER.

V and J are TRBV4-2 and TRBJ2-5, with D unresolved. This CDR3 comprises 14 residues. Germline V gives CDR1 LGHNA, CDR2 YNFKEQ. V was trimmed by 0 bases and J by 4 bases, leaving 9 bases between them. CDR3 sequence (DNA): TGTGCCAGCAGCCAAGATGGGCGAGGAGAGACCCAGTACTTC. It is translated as CASSQDGRGETQYF.

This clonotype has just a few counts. CDR3 in amino acids: CSARGQGFNEKLFF. The CDR3 nucleotides are TGCAGTGCTAGAGGACAGGGCTTTAATGAAAAACTGTTTTTT. J is TRBJ1-4 and V is TRBV20-1; 7 nucleotides align to TRBD1. The length of the CDR3 is 14 residues. In germline, CDR1 is DFQATT, CDR2 SNEGSKA (reference sequence). The V and J ends lost 1 base and 4 bases, in that order; junction bases with no gene match: 3.

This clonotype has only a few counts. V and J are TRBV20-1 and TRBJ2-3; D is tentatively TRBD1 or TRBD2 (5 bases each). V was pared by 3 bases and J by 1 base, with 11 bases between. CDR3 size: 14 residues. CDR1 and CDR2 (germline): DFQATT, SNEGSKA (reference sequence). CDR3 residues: CSARGTSRTDTQYF. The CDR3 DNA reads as TGCAGTGCTAGGGGGACCTCTCGCACAGATACGCAGTATTTT.

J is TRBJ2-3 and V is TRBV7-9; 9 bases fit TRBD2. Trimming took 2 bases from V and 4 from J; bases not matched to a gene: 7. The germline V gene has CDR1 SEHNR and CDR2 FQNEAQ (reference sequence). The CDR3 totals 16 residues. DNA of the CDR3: TGTGCCAGCAGCTTATATCACGGACTAGCGTCAGATACGCAGTATTTT. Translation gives CASSLYHGLASDTQYF.

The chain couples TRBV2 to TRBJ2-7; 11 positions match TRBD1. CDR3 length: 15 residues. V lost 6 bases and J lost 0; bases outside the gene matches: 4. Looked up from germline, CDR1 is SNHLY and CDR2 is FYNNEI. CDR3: CASRHGTGGSYEQYF. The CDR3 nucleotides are TGTGCCAGCAGGCACGGGACAGGGGGCTCCTACGAGCAGTACTTC.

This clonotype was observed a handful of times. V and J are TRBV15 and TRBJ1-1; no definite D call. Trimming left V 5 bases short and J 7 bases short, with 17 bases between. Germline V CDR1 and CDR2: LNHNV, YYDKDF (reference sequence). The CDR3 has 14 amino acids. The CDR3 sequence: CATSGEPRWVEAFF. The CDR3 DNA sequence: TGTGCCACCAGCGGGGAGCCTCGGTGGGTTGAAGCTTTCTTT. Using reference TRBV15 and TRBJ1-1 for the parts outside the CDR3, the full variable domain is DAMVIQNPRYQVTQFGKPVTLSCSQTLNHNVMYWYQQKSSQAPKLLFHYYDKDFNNEADTPDNFQSRRPNTSFCFLDIRSPGLGDTAMYLCATSGEPRWVEAFFGQGTRLTVV.

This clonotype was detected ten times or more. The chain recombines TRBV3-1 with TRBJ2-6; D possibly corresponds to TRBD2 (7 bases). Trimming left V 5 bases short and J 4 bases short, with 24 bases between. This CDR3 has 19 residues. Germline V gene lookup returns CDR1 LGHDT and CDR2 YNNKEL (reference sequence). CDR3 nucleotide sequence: TGTGCCAGCAGCTCTAAAGCCGCCCGGGGGGCGTCAGGGGCCAACGTCCTGACTTTC. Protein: CASSSKAARGASGANVLTF.

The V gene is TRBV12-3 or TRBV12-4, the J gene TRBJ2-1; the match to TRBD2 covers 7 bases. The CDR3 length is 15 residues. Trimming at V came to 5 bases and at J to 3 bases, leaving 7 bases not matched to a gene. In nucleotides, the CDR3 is TGTGCCAGCAGTCCAGCGGGATTACTCTACAATGAGCAGTTCTTC. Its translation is CASSPAGLLYNEQFF.

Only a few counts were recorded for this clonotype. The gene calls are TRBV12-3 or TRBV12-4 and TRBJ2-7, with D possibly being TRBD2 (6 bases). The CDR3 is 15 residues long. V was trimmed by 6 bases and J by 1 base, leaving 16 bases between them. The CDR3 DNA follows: TGTGCCAGCAGCCTCCCCCGCGGGATTTCCTACGAGCAGTACTTC. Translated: CASSLPRGISYEQYF.

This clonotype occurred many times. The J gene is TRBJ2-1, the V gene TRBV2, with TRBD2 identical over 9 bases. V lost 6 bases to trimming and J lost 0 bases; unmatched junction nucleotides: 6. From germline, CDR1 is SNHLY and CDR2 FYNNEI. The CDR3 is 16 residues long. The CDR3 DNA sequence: TGTGCCAGCAGCGGACTAGCGCCGAGCTCCTACAATGAGCAGTTCTTC. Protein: CASSGLAPSSYNEQFF.

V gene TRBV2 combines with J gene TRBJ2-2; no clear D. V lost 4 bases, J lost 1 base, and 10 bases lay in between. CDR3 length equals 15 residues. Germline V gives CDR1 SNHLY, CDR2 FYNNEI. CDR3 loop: CASSGTFLNTGELFF. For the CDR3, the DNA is TGTGCCAGCAGTGGGACCTTCTTGAACACCGGGGAGCTGTTTTTT. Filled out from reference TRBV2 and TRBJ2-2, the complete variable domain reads EPEVTQTPSHQVTQMGQEVILRCVPISNHLYFYWYRQILGQKVEFLVSFYNNEISEKSEIFDDQFSVERPDGSNFTLKIRSTKLEDSAMYFCASSGTFLNTGELFFGEGSRLTVL.

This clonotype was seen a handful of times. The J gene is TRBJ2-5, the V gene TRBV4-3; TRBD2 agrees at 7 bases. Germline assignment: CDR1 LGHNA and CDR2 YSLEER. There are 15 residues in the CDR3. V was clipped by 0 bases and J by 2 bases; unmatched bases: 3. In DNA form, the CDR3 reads TGCGCCAGCAGCCAAGATTCGGGGGGTCAAGAGACCCAGTACTTC. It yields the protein CASSQDSGGQETQYF.

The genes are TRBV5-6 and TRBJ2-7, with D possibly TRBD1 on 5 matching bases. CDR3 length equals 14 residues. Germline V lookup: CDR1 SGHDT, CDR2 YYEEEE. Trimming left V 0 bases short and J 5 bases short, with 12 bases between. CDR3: CASSLAGFVDEQYF. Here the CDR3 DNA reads TGTGCCAGCAGCTTGGCAGGGTTTGTCGACGAGCAGTACTTC.

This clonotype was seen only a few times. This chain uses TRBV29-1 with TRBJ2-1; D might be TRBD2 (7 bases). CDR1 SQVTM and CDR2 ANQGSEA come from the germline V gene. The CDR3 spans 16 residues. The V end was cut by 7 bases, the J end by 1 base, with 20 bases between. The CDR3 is CSAGGAGVGSYNEQFF. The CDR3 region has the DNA TGCAGCGCTGGGGGGGCAGGCGTGGGGTCCTACAATGAGCAGTTCTTC.

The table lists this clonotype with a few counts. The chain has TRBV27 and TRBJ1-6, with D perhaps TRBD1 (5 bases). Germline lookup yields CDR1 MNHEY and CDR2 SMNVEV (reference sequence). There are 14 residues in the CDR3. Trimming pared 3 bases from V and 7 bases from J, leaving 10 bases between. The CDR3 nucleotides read TGTGCCAGCAGTTTCGGGACGGGCAATTCACCCCTCCACTTT. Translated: CASSFGTGNSPLHF.

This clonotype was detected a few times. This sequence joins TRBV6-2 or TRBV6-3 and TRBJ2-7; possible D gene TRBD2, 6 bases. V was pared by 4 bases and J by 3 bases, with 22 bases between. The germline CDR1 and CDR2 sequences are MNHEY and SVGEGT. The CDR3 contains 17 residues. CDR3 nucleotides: TGTGCCAGCAGTTCCCTCGCCAGCAAGCGGACTAACTACGAGCAGTACTTC. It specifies CASSSLASKRTNYEQYF.

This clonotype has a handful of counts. CDR3 sequence: CASSIGPLGYEQYF. The DNA of the CDR3 is TGTGCCAGCAGTATAGGACCTCTGGGGTACGAGCAGTACTTC. This sequence joins TRBV27 and TRBJ2-7, with no clear D. V was clipped by 5 bases and J by 4 bases, with 15 bases between them. Germline-derived CDR1 and CDR2 are MNHEY and SMNVEV (reference sequence). CDR3 size: 14 residues.

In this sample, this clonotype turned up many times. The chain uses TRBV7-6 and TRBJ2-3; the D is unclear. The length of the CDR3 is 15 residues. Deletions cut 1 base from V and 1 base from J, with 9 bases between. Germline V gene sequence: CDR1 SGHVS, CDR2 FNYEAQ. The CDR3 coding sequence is TGTGCCAGCAGCTTAGGCAGTGGGGGCACAGATACGCAGTATTTT. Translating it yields CASSLGSGGTDTQYF. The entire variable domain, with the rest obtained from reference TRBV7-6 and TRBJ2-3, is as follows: GAGVSQSPRYKVTKRGQDVALRCDPISGHVSLYWYRQALGQGPEFLTYFNYEAQQDKSGLPNDRFSAERPEGSISTLTIQRTEQRDSAMYRCASSLGSGGTDTQYFGPGTRLTVL.

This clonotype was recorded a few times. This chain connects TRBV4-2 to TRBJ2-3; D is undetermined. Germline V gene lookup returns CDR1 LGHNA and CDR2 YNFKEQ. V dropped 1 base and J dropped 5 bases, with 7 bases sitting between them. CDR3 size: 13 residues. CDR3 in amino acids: CASSQAPEDTQYF. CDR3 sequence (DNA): TGTGCCAGCAGCCAAGCACCTGAAGATACGCAGTATTTT.

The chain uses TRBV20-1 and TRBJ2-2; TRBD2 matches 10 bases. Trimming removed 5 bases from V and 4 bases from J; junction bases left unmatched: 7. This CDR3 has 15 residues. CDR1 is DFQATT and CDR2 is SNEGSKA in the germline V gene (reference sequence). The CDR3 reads CSASQGLASTGELFF. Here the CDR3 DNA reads TGCAGTGCTTCCCAGGGACTAGCGAGCACCGGGGAGCTGTTTTTT.